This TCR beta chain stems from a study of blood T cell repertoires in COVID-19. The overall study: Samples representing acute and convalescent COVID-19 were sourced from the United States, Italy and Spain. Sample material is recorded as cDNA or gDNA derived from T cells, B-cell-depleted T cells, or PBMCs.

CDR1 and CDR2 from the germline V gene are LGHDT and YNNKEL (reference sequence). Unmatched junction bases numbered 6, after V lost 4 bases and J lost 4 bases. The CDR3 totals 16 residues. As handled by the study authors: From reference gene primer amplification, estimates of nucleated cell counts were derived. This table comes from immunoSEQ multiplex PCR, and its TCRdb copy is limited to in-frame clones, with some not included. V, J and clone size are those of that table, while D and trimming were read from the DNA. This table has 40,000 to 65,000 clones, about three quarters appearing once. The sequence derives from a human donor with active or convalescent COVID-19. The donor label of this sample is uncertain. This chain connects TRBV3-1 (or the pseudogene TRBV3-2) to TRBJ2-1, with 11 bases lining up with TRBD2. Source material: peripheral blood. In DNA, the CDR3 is TGTGCCAGCAGCCTATCAACTAGCGGGAGTTACAATGAGCAGTTCTTC. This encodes CASSLSTSGSYNEQFF.